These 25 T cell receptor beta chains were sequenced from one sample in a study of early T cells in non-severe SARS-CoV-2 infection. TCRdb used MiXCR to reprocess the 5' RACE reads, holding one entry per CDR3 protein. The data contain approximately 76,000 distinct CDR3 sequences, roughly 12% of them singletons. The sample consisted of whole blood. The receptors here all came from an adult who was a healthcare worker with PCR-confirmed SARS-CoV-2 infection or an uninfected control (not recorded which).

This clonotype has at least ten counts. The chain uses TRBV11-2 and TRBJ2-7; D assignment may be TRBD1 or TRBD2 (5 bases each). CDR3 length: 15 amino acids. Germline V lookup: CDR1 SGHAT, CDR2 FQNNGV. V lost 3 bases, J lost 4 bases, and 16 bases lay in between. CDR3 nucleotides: TGTGCCAGCAGCTTCGGGGCAGGGAGCTGGTACGAGCAGTACTTC. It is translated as CASSFGAGSWYEQYF. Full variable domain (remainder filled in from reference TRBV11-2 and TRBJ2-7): EAGVAQSPRYKIIEKRQSVAFWCNPISGHATLYWYQQILGQGPKLLIQFQNNGVVDDSQLPKDRFSAERLKGVDSTLKIQPAKLEDSAVYLCASSFGAGSWYEQYFGPGTRLTVT.

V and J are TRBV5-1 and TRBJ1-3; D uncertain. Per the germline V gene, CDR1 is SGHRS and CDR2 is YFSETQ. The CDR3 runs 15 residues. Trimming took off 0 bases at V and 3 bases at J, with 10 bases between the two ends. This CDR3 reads CASSLALDYGNTIYF. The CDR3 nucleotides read TGCGCCAGCAGCTTGGCCTTGGATTATGGAAACACCATATATTTT.

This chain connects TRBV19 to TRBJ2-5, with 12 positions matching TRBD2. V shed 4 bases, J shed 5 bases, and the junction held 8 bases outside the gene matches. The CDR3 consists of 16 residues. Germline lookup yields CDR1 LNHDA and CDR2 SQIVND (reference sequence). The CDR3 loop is CASSRSSGGARETQYF. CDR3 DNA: TGTGCCAGTAGTAGATCTAGCGGGGGGGCCCGGGAGACCCAGTACTTC.

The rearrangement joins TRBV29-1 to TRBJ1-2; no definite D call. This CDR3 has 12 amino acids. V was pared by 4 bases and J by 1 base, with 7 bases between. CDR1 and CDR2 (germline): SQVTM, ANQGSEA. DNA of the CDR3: TGCAGCGTTGGAGAGGGTAACTATGGCTACACCTTC. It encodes CSVGEGNYGYTF. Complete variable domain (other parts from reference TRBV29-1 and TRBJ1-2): SAVISQKPSRDICQRGTSLTIQCQVDSQVTMMFWYRQQPGQSLTLIATANQGSEATYESGFVIDKFPISRPNLTFSTLTVSNMSPEDSSIYLCSVGEGNYGYTFGSGTRLTVV.

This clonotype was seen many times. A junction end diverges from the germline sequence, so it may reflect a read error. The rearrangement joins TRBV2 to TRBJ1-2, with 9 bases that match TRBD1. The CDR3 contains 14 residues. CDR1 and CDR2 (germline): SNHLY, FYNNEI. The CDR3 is CASTRTGENYGYTF. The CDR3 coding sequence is TGTGCCAGCACCCGGACAGGGGAGAACTACGGCTACACCTTC.

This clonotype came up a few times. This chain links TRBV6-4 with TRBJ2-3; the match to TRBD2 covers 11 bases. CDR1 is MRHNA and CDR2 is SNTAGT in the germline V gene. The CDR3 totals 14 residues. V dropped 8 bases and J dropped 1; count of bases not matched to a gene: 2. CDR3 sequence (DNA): TGTGCCAGCTTACTAGCGGGGGGCACAGATACGCAGTATTTT. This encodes CASLLAGGTDTQYF.

CDR3 coding DNA: TGTGCCAGCAGCCAAGCTCGGGACAGGGGGCCGAGAGAAAAACTGTTTTTT. It yields the protein CASSQARDRGPREKLFF. The V call is TRBV4-2, the J call TRBJ1-4, with 12 bases aligning to TRBD1. This CDR3 spans 17 amino acids. The trim removed 1 base at V and 8 bases at J, leaving 8 bases unmatched. Germline V gene sequence: CDR1 LGHNA, CDR2 YNFKEQ.

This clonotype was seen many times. This CDR3 reads CAISERSSQGRSEQYF. The CDR3 coding sequence is TGTGCCATCAGTGAGAGATCGTCCCAGGGTCGGTCCGAGCAGTACTTC. J is TRBJ2-7 and V is TRBV10-3; maybe TRBD1 (5 bases). Trimming removed 2 bases at V and 6 bases at J, with 20 bases between. Germline loops: CDR1 ENHRY, CDR2 SYGVKD. The CDR3 extends over 16 amino acids.

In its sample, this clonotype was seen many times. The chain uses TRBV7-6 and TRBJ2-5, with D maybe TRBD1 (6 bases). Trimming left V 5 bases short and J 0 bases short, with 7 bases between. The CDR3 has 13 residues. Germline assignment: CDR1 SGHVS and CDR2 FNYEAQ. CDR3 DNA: TGTGCCAGCAGCAGGACAGACCAAGAGACCCAGTACTTC. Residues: CASSRTDQETQYF.

CDR3 DNA sequence: TGTGCCAGCAGCCAAGTCGCCGGACACATAGGGGAGACCCAGTACTTC. It is translated as CASSQVAGHIGETQYF. The chain carries TRBV3-1 and TRBJ2-5, with a tentative D call TRBD1 (5 bases). CDR1 is LGHDT and CDR2 is YNNKEL in the germline V gene (reference sequence). This CDR3 has 16 residues. Trimming took 1 base from V and 5 from J, leaving 17 bases between them.

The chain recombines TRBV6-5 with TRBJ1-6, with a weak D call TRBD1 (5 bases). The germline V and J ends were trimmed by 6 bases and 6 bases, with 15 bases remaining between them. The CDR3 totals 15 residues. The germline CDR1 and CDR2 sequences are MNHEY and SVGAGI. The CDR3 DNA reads TGTGCCAGCAGCCCCTGGGGGGTTAGTAATTCACCCCTCCACTTT. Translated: CASSPWGVSNSPLHF.

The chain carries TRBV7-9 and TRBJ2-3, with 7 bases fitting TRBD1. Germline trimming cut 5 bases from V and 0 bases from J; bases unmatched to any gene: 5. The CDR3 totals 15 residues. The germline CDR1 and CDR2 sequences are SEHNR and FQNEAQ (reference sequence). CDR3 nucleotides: TGTGCCAGCAGCCGGGGACAGACTAGCACAGATACGCAGTATTTT. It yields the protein CASSRGQTSTDTQYF.

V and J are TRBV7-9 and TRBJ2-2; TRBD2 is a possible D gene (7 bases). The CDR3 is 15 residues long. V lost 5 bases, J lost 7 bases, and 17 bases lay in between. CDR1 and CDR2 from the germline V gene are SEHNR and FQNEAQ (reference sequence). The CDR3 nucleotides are TGTGCCAGCAGCCGAAACGGGGGGCTACTCGGGGAGCTGTTTTTT. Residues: CASSRNGGLLGELFF. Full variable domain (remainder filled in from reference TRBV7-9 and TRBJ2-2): DTGVSQNPRHKITKRGQNVTFRCDPISEHNRLYWYRQTLGQGPEFLTYFQNEAQLEKSRLLSDRFSAERPKGSFSTLEIQRTEQGDSAMYLCASSRNGGLLGELFFGEGSRLTVL.

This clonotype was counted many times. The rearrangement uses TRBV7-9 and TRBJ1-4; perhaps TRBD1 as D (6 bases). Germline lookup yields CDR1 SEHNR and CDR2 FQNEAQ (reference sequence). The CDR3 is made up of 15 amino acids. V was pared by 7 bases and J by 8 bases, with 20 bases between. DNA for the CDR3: TGTGCCAGCATCCTCAACGACAGGCCCGGGGAAAAACTGTTTTTT. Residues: CASILNDRPGEKLFF.

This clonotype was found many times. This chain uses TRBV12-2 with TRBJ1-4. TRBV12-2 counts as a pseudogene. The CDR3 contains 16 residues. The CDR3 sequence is CASRFLARAVNEKLFF. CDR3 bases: TGTGCAAGTCGCTTTTTAGCGAGGGCCGTTAATGAAAAACTGTTTTTT.

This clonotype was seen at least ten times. CDR3 amino acids: CASSQDLVGGAFDEQFF. CDR3 bases: TGTGCCAGCAGCCAAGATCTGGTCGGGGGGGCCTTTGATGAGCAGTTCTTC. The chain has TRBV14 and TRBJ2-1; 8 bases line up with TRBD2. After removal of 0 bases from V and 8 bases from J, the junction contained 12 bases not matched to a gene. The length of the CDR3 is 17 residues. The germline V gene has CDR1 SGHDN and CDR2 FVKESK.

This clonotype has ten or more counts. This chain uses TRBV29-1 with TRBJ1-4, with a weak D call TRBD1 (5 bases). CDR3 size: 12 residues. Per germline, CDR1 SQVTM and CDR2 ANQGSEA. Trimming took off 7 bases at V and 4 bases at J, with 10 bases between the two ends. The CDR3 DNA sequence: TGCAGCGGGGGCAGCCGTAATGAAAAACTGTTTTTT. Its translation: CSGGSRNEKLFF.

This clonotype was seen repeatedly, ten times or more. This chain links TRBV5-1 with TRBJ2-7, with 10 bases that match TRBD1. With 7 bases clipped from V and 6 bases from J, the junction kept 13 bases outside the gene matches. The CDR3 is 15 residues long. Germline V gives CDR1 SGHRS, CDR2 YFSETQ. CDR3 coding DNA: TGCGCCAGCGACCGTGGGGACAGGGGAATCGGCGAGCAGTACTTC. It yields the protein CASDRGDRGIGEQYF.

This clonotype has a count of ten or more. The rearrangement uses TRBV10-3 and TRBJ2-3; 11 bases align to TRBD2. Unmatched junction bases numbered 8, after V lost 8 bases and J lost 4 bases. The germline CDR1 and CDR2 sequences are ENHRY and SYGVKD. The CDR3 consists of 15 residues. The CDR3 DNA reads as TGTGCCATCCGAATGGGGACTAGCGGAGCAGATACGCAGTATTTT. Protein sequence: CAIRMGTSGADTQYF.

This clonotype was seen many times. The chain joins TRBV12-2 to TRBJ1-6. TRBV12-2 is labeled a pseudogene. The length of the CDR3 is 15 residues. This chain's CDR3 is CASRLAGRPRSPLHF. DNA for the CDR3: TGTGCAAGTCGCTTAGCTGGGAGACCTCGTTCACCCCTCCACTTT.

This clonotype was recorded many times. CDR3 DNA: TGTGCCAGTAGTATAGATCTCCGGGGAGAGGATGGCTACACCTTC. Translating gives CASSIDLRGEDGYTF. This chain connects TRBV19 to TRBJ1-2; D call uncertain. This CDR3 has 15 amino acids. V was shortened by 0 bases and J by 6 bases, with 14 bases between the two germline ends. Germline V gives CDR1 LNHDA, CDR2 SQIVND (reference sequence).

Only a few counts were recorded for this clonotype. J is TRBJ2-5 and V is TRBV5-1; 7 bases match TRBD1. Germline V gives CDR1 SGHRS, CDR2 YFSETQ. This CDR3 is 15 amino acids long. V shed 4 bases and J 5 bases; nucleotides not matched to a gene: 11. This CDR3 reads CASSHGTVNWETQYF. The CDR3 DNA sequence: TGCGCCAGCAGCCACGGGACAGTAAATTGGGAGACCCAGTACTTC.

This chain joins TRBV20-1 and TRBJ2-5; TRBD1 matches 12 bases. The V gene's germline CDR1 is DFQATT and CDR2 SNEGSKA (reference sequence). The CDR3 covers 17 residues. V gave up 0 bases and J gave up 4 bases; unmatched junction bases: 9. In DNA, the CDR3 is TGCAGTGCTAGAGATTTGGTTAGGGACAGGGGGCTAGAGACCCAGTACTTC. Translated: CSARDLVRDRGLETQYF.

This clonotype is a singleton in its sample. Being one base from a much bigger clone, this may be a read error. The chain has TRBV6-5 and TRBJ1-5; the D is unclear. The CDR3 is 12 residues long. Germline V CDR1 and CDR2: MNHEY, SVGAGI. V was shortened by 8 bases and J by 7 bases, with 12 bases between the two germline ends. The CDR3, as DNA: TGTGCCAGCCGGAGGGAAGGGCAGCCCCAGCATTTT. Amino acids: CASRREGQPQHF.

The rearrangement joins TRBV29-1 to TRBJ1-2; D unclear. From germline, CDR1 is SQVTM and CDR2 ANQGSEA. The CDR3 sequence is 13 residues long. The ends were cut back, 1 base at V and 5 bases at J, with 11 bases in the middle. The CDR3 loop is CSVEVRGAYGYTF. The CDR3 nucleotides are TGCAGCGTTGAAGTGCGAGGTGCTTATGGCTACACCTTC.